Shown below are 21 T cell receptor beta chains from a single sample sequenced in a study of OX40 agonist ivuxolimab in advanced cancers. Repertoires were generated with immunoSEQ multiplex PCR, while TCRdb's copy carries only in-frame clones and drops some. The data hold about 64,000 clones, with roughly 84% observed a single time. The sample here was CD4+ or CD8+ T cells sorted from blood, taken in a trial of the OX40 agonist ivuxolimab. The receptors were gathered from an adult with an advanced solid tumor such as melanoma, head and neck, liver or kidney cancer.

This clone was detected only a few times. The V gene is TRBV6-5, the J gene TRBJ1-1; the D is unclear. The germline V gene has CDR1 MNHEY and CDR2 SVGAGI. Between the trimmed V and J ends, which lost 6 bases and 6 bases, there was a span of 14 bases. This CDR3 is 13 amino acids long. Written as DNA, the CDR3 is TGTGCCAGCAGAACAGACACCGGCCCTGAAGCTTTCTTT. Amino acids: CASRTDTGPEAFF.

This chain joins TRBV27 and TRBJ2-7; 10 bases map to TRBD2. Germline lookup yields CDR1 MNHEY and CDR2 SMNVEV (reference sequence). J gave up 6 bases and V 5 bases, and 10 bases lay outside the gene matches. The CDR3 is 15 amino acids. CDR3 sequence reads: CASSRSGLAGVEQYF. The CDR3 DNA sequence: TGTGCCAGCAGTCGTAGTGGGCTAGCGGGAGTCGAGCAGTACTTC.

This rearrangement joins TRBV4-1 to TRBJ2-3; 7 nucleotides align to TRBD1. The CDR3 covers 16 residues. From germline, CDR1 is MGHRA and CDR2 YSYEKL. The V and J ends lost 1 base and 0 bases, in that order; junction bases with no gene match: 4. The CDR3, as DNA: TGCGCCAGCAGCCAAGGCAGACAGGGAAGCACAGATACGCAGTATTTT. It translates to CASSQGRQGSTDTQYF.

The chain uses TRBV6-1 and TRBJ2-1; 8 bases match TRBD2. CDR3 length equals 14 residues. From germline, CDR1 is MNHNS and CDR2 SASEGT. Unmatched junction bases numbered 6, after V lost 3 bases and J lost 8 bases. The CDR3 region has the DNA TGTGCCAGCAGTGACCCTAGCGGGTTCTATGAGCAGTTCTTC. The encoded protein is CASSDPSGFYEQFF.

The rearrangement links TRBV30 to TRBJ1-2, with D unclear. CDR1 GTSNPN and CDR2 SVGIG come from the germline V gene (reference sequence). The CDR3 runs to 11 residues. V lost 7 bases and J lost 0, with 6 bases in between. The CDR3 bases are TGTGCCTCCTATACTAACTATGGCTACACCTTC. This translates into CASYTNYGYTF.

This clone was detected only once. The chain carries TRBV5-1 and TRBJ1-3, with D hard to call. This CDR3 spans 14 amino acids. Germline V CDR1 and CDR2: SGHRS, YFSETQ. V was cut by 0 bases and J by 4 bases, with 8 bases left in between. CDR3 region: CASSLGPEGNTIYF. The DNA of the CDR3 is TGCGCCAGCAGCTTGGGGCCAGAAGGAAACACCATATATTTT.

This chain uses TRBV11-3 with TRBJ2-1; 15 bases fit TRBD2. The germline gives CDR1 SGHNT, CDR2 YENEEA. J was trimmed by 5 bases and V by 6 bases; bases with no gene match: 5. The CDR3 runs to 16 residues. CDR3 amino acids: CASSFGTSGRNNEQFF. Here the CDR3 DNA reads TGTGCCAGCAGTTTCGGGACTAGCGGGAGGAACAATGAGCAGTTCTTC. Full variable domain (missing parts from reference TRBV11-3 and TRBJ2-1): EAGVVQSPRYKIIEKKQPVAFWCNPISGHNTLYWYLQNLGQGPELLIRYENEEAVDDSQLPKDRFSAERLKGVDSTLKIQPAELGDSAVYLCASSFGTSGRNNEQFFGPGTRLTVL.

The J gene is TRBJ2-3, the V gene TRBV5-1, with TRBD2 as a possible D gene (5 bases). This CDR3 region has 13 residues. V lost 7 bases and J lost 4, with 13 bases in between. Germline values: CDR1 SGHRS, CDR2 YFSETQ. The CDR3 sequence is CASSSNNADTQYF. The DNA of the CDR3 is TGCGCCAGCTCTAGCAACAATGCAGATACGCAGTATTTT.

The chain joins TRBV30 to TRBJ1-2, with D tentatively TRBD1 (5 bases). This CDR3 spans 14 amino acids. The germline V gene has CDR1 GTSNPN and CDR2 SVGIG (reference sequence). Trimming shortened V by 0 bases and J by 5 bases, and 13 bases separated the two germline ends. The CDR3 loop reads CAWSVQYRTYGYTF. The CDR3 bases are TGTGCCTGGAGTGTCCAGTACAGGACGTATGGCTACACCTTC.

The chain is built from TRBV7-3 and TRBJ2-5; D may match TRBD1 or TRBD2 (5 bases each). The CDR3 is 18 amino acids. CDR1 and CDR2 from the germline V gene are SGHTA and FQGTGA. V lost 5 bases to trimming and J lost 1 base, with 23 bases between them. CDR3 residues: CASSAPEPGTGRQETQYF. CDR3 DNA: TGTGCCAGCAGCGCCCCTGAACCTGGGACGGGACGCCAAGAGACCCAGTACTTC.

This clone was counted between two and nine times. The V and J genes are TRBV7-2 and TRBJ1-6; unclear D gene. Germline CDR1 reads SGHTA; CDR2 reads FQGNSA. V shed 1 base and J shed 0 bases, with 10 bases lying between them. The CDR3 is made up of 17 amino acids. CDR3 sequence reads: CASSLVKGSSYNSPLHF. The CDR3 DNA sequence: TGTGCCAGCAGCTTAGTAAAAGGGAGCTCCTATAATTCACCCCTCCACTTT.

The chain has TRBV9 and TRBJ2-5, with TRBD2 matching over 12 bases. V was pared by 1 base and J by 5 bases, with 6 bases of the junction left unmatched. CDR3 length: 16 residues. Germline CDR1 is SGDLS and CDR2 is YYNGEE. The CDR3 reads CASSVLAGGPGETQYF. In DNA, the CDR3 is TGTGCCAGCAGCGTACTAGCGGGGGGGCCGGGTGAGACCCAGTACTTC.

The chain couples TRBV4-2 to TRBJ1-2, with TRBD1 identical over 8 bases. V shed 1 base, J shed 4 bases, and the junction held 2 bases outside the gene matches. CDR1 is LGHNA, CDR2 YNFKEQ, per germline. The CDR3 has 14 residues. The CDR3: CASSQGDRSYGYTF. For the CDR3, the DNA is TGTGCCAGCAGCCAAGGGGACAGGAGCTATGGCTACACCTTC.

The J gene is TRBJ2-4, the V gene TRBV18; perhaps TRBD2 as D (5 bases). CDR3 size: 15 residues. Trimming took 3 bases from V and 4 from J, leaving 13 bases between them. In germline, CDR1 is KGHSH, CDR2 LQKENI. The CDR3 sequence: CASSPVASGKNIQYF. The CDR3 DNA is TGTGCCAGCTCACCGGTGGCGTCGGGGAAAAACATTCAGTACTTC. Variable domain in full (rest from reference TRBV18 and TRBJ2-4): NAGVMQNPRHLVRRRGQEARLRCSPMKGHSHVYWYRQLPEEGLKFMVYLQKENIIDESGMPKERFSAEFPKEGPSILRIQQVVRGDSAAYFCASSPVASGKNIQYFGAGTRLSVL.

The V and J genes are TRBV19 and TRBJ2-7; 7 positions match TRBD2. J was trimmed by 3 bases and V by 4 bases; bases with no gene match: 6. The CDR3 is 14 amino acids. Germline CDR1 is LNHDA and CDR2 is SQIVND (reference sequence). The CDR3, as DNA: TGTGCCAGTAGTAATGGTGGGAGGGACTACGAGCAGTACTTC. This sequence encodes CASSNGGRDYEQYF.

This clone appeared once. The chain has TRBV5-6 and TRBJ1-1, with 7 bases fitting TRBD1. V shed 0 bases, J shed 0 bases, and the junction held 5 bases outside the gene matches. The CDR3 runs to 16 residues. In germline, CDR1 is SGHDT, CDR2 YYEEEE. In DNA form, the CDR3 reads TGTGCCAGCAGCTTGGTGGACAGGATTATGAACACTGAAGCTTTCTTT. Translation gives CASSLVDRIMNTEAFF.

The CDR3 spells CASSRDRGGPEAFF. The CDR3 region has the DNA TGTGCCAGCAGCCGGGACAGGGGGGGGCCTGAAGCTTTCTTT. This rearrangement joins TRBV21-1 to TRBJ1-1; TRBD1, the table's D call, lacks a check against the DNA. TRBV21-1 is marked as a pseudogene. This CDR3 spans 14 amino acids.

The chain carries TRBV7-3 and TRBJ2-3, with D possibly being TRBD1 or TRBD2 (5 bases each). Germline V gene data show CDR1 as SGHTA and CDR2 as FQGTGA. V lost 0 bases to trimming and J lost 5 bases, with 18 bases between them. The CDR3 loop spans 17 amino acids. CDR3 residues: CASSLTGTDPAQDTQYF. The CDR3 region has the DNA TGTGCCAGCAGCTTAACGGGGACCGACCCGGCACAAGATACGCAGTATTTT.

The CDR3 nucleotides read TGTGCCAGCAGCTTTAAGCGGGGGGGCCTGACAGATACGCAGTATTTT. Protein: CASSFKRGGLTDTQYF. The V and J genes are TRBV7-6 and TRBJ2-3; 10 nucleotides agree with TRBD2. This CDR3 is 16 amino acids long. V gave up 3 bases and J gave up 3 bases; unmatched junction bases: 6. Germline CDR1 SGHVS, CDR2 FNYEAQ.

The CDR3 region is CASSRQYPGANVLTF. In DNA, the CDR3 is TGTGCCAGCAGCCGACAGTATCCTGGGGCCAACGTCCTGACTTTC. V is TRBV7-3 and J is TRBJ2-6; possibly TRBD1 for D (5 bases). Germline loops: CDR1 SGHTA, CDR2 FQGTGA. V dropped 5 bases and J dropped 2 bases, with 10 bases sitting between them. The CDR3 covers 15 residues.

This clone was counted only a few times. The chain uses TRBV5-1 and TRBJ2-1; either TRBD1 or TRBD2 may fit D (5 bases each). The CDR3 has 14 residues. V shed 4 bases and J shed 4 bases, with 12 bases lying between them. CDR1 is SGHRS and CDR2 is YFSETQ in the germline V gene. The CDR3 DNA reads as TGCGCCAGCAGCGAGGGACCGGCTTACAATGAGCAGTTCTTC. Protein product: CASSEGPAYNEQFF.